This T cell receptor beta chain was documented in a study of OX40 agonist ivuxolimab in advanced cancers. The assay was immunoSEQ multiplex PCR, and TCRdb's table has in-frame clones only and misses some. Of about 83,000 clones listed, 80% to 90% are singletons. Concerning this clone itself: The sample carries other DNA sequences with the same CDR3.

V dropped 4 bases and J dropped 4; count of bases not matched to a gene: 0. The CDR3 is made up of 13 amino acids. Germline V CDR1 and CDR2: MNHNS, SASEGT. This specimen was CD4+ or CD8+ T cells sorted from blood, taken in a trial of the OX40 agonist ivuxolimab. The J gene is TRBJ2-3, the V gene TRBV6-1, with TRBD1 identical over 9 bases. The receptor was derived from an adult with an advanced solid tumor such as melanoma, head and neck, liver or kidney cancer. The CDR3 sequence is CASSGTGADTQYF. As DNA, the CDR3 is TGTGCCAGCAGTGGGACAGGGGCAGATACGCAGTATTTT.